The 28 T cell receptor beta chains below come from one sample, sequenced in a study of sequential checkpoint blockade in melanoma. Assay used: immunoSEQ multiplex PCR; TCRdb lists only in-frame clones, some missing. Seen here are 15,000 to 20,000 clones, 75% to 85% observed once, and the top ten hold 35% to 40%. Treatment defined: randomized to nivolumab then ipilimumab (arm A) or the reverse (arm B). The sample here was CD8+ T cells sorted from blood (inferred from file names), taken from a patient given nivolumab and ipilimumab in sequence. These receptors were taken from a human donor with melanoma.

The chain is built from TRBV28 and TRBJ2-5; D gene unclear. The J call could be wrong; TRBJ2-7 is a better fit for the DNA end. Germline CDR1 and CDR2: MDHEN and SYDVKM. This CDR3 has 13 amino acids. The CDR3 region has the DNA TGTGCCAGCAGTTTATTAGCTTCGTACGAGCAGTACTTC. It yields the protein CASSLLASYEQYF.

The CDR3 DNA follows: TGTGCCAGCAGCCAAGAGGCCAATGAGCAGTTCTTC. This gives the protein CASSQEANEQFF. The chain couples TRBV4-2 to TRBJ2-1, with D hard to call. CDR3 length: 12 amino acids. V dropped 0 bases and J dropped 6 bases, with 3 bases sitting between them. Germline V gives CDR1 LGHNA, CDR2 YNFKEQ.

The chain joins TRBV29-1 to TRBJ2-7; possible D gene TRBD2, 6 bases. The V end lost 0 bases, the J end lost 7 bases, and 16 bases lay between the germline ends. The CDR3 loop spans 14 amino acids. The germline CDR1 and CDR2 sequences are SQVTM and ANQGSEA. The chain's CDR3 is CSVEDQFRGIEQYF. DNA of the CDR3: TGCAGCGTTGAAGATCAATTCCGGGGGATTGAGCAGTACTTC.

The gene calls are TRBV27 and TRBJ2-7; D call uncertain. Germline lookup yields CDR1 MNHEY and CDR2 SMNVEV (reference sequence). V lost 0 bases to trimming and J lost 1 base, with 7 bases between them. The CDR3 is 14 residues long. The CDR3 protein is CASSLSSRSYEQYF. The CDR3 DNA reads TGTGCCAGCAGTTTATCGTCACGGTCCTACGAGCAGTACTTC.

The J gene is TRBJ1-1, the V gene TRBV9; TRBD1 aligns across 7 bases. The CDR3 loop spans 14 amino acids. J lost 1 base, V lost 3 bases, and 3 bases had no gene match. Germline CDR1 is SGDLS and CDR2 is YYNGEE. The CDR3 DNA reads as TGTGCCAGCAGCGGACAGGGATGGAACACTGAAGCTTTCTTT. Encoded protein: CASSGQGWNTEAFF.

This clone has just a few counts. Here the CDR3 reads CASRDRGYEQYF. The CDR3, as DNA: TGTGCCAGCAGGGACAGGGGCTACGAGCAGTACTTC. The genes are TRBV28 and TRBJ2-7; 9 nucleotides align to TRBD1. The CDR3 is made up of 12 amino acids. CDR1 and CDR2 from the germline V gene are MDHEN and SYDVKM. Trimming cost V 6 bases and J 3 bases; bases outside gene matches: 0.

The V and J genes are TRBV9 and TRBJ1-6; D might be TRBD1 (6 bases). Germline values: CDR1 SGDLS, CDR2 YYNGEE. The V end was cut by 0 bases, the J end by 10 bases, with 11 bases between. The CDR3 loop spans 14 amino acids. In DNA, the CDR3 is TGTGCCAGCAGCGTAGGGGGGCTCGAATCACCCCTCCACTTT. This sequence encodes CASSVGGLESPLHF.

The chain couples TRBV11-1 to TRBJ1-4, with a tentative D call TRBD1 (5 bases). Germline V lookup: CDR1 SGHAT, CDR2 FQDESV (reference sequence). Trimming removed 7 bases at V and 6 bases at J, with 12 bases between. The CDR3 runs 13 residues. The CDR3 bases are TGTGCCAGCAACACAGCGGGGGATGAAAAACTGTTTTTT. This encodes CASNTAGDEKLFF. The full variable domain, in which reference TRBV11-1 and TRBJ1-4 provide the parts outside the CDR3, is EAEVAQSPRYKITEKSQAVAFWCDPISGHATLYWYRQILGQGPELLVQFQDESVVDDSQLPKDRFSAERLKGVDSTLKIQPAELGDSAMYLCASNTAGDEKLFFGSGTQLSVL.

CDR3 bases: TGTGCCAGCAGTTACTCGGCGTGGGGGCAATACGAGCAGTACTTC. Protein sequence: CASSYSAWGQYEQYF. The chain employs TRBV6-6 and TRBJ2-7; TRBD1 is a possible D gene (6 bases). Germline V CDR1 and CDR2: MNHNY, SVGAGI (reference sequence). V was cut by 0 bases and J by 4 bases, with 13 bases left in between. The CDR3 spans 15 residues.

This rearrangement joins TRBV7-9 to TRBJ2-2; D is possibly TRBD1 (6 bases). V lost 5 bases, J lost 5 bases, and 21 bases lay in between. Germline V gene data show CDR1 as SEHNR and CDR2 as FQNEAQ (reference sequence). The CDR3 contains 17 residues. CDR3 region: CASSPGQLLGRTGELFF. CDR3 bases: TGTGCCAGCAGCCCTGGACAGCTGCTGGGAAGGACCGGGGAGCTGTTTTTT.

This clone has more than one count but fewer than ten. CDR3 DNA sequence: TGTGCCAGCAGCTTAGCAGGACAGGGGGGAAACATTCAGTACTTC. Protein product: CASSLAGQGGNIQYF. The chain combines TRBV7-9 with TRBJ2-4; 10 bases are a match to TRBD1. The germline gives CDR1 SEHNR, CDR2 FQNEAQ (reference sequence). With 0 bases clipped from V and 6 bases from J, the junction kept 2 bases outside the gene matches. The CDR3 sequence is 15 residues long.

For the CDR3, the DNA is TGTGCCACCATACCGAATCCAGAAGACAGGGGTAATGAAAAACTGTTTTTT. Amino acids: CATIPNPEDRGNEKLFF. The genes are TRBV19 and TRBJ1-4; 8 bases are a match to TRBD1. The CDR3 consists of 17 residues. The V gene's germline CDR1 is LNHDA and CDR2 SQIVND (reference sequence). The trim removed 10 bases at V and 4 bases at J, leaving 17 bases unmatched.

V gene TRBV6-5 combines with J gene TRBJ1-5, with D perhaps TRBD1 (5 bases). The germline V gene encodes CDR1 MNHEY and CDR2 SVGAGI. The CDR3 covers 15 residues. The germline V and J ends were trimmed by 5 bases and 4 bases, with 15 bases remaining between them. CDR3 nucleotides: TGTGCCAGCAGTGCGACCGACAGTTTAAATCAGCCCCAGCATTTT. This sequence encodes CASSATDSLNQPQHF.

The gene calls are TRBV25-1 and TRBJ2-7, with 9 bases identical to TRBD1. V lost 6 bases to trimming and J lost 2 bases; unmatched junction nucleotides: 5. This CDR3 region has 14 residues. CDR1 is MGHDK, CDR2 SYGVNS, per germline. CDR3 region: CASSPQGAAYEQYF. As DNA, the CDR3 is TGTGCCAGCAGCCCACAGGGGGCTGCCTACGAGCAGTACTTC.

Worth noting for this clone: The same CDR3 arises from other DNA sequences in this sample as well. V gene TRBV27 combines with J gene TRBJ2-7, with 7 bases aligning to TRBD1. Unmatched junction bases numbered 12, after V lost 5 bases and J lost 5 bases. CDR1 is MNHEY and CDR2 is SMNVEV in the germline V gene (reference sequence). The CDR3 is made up of 15 amino acids. For the CDR3, the DNA is TGTGCCAGCAGTGACCTCCGGACAGGAGCCAACGAGCAGTACTTC. Translated: CASSDLRTGANEQYF.

The chain is built from TRBV7-9 and TRBJ2-5, with D possibly TRBD2 on 6 matching bases. The CDR3 is 17 residues long. V was shortened by 3 bases and J by 0 bases, with 17 bases between the two germline ends. Germline-derived CDR1 and CDR2 are SEHNR and FQNEAQ (reference sequence). This CDR3 reads CASSFGGLVINQETQYF. In DNA form, the CDR3 reads TGTGCCAGCAGCTTCGGGGGACTTGTCATAAACCAAGAGACCCAGTACTTC.

The chain couples TRBV4-2 to TRBJ2-7, with TRBD1 matching 10 bases. The CDR3 totals 20 residues. The germline gives CDR1 LGHNA, CDR2 YNFKEQ. The J segment lost 2 bases and the V segment lost 1 base, leaving 17 bases of the junction unmatched. CDR3 residues: CASSQGPGQGPESPTYEQYF. The CDR3 DNA follows: TGTGCCAGCAGCCAAGGTCCGGGACAGGGGCCAGAGAGTCCGACCTACGAGCAGTACTTC.

V gene TRBV28 combines with J gene TRBJ1-4; 7 bases map to TRBD1. In germline, CDR1 is MDHEN, CDR2 SYDVKM. The CDR3 sequence is 18 residues long. Trimming removed 2 bases from V and 0 bases from J; junction bases left unmatched: 9. This chain's CDR3 is CASSLGRAGTATNEKLFF. CDR3 in DNA: TGTGCCAGCAGTTTAGGACGCGCCGGGACAGCAACTAATGAAAAACTGTTTTTT.

V usage is TRBV5-1 and J usage is TRBJ2-7, with D perhaps TRBD2 (5 bases). From germline, CDR1 is SGHRS and CDR2 YFSETQ. The V and J ends lost 0 bases and 0 bases respectively, with 13 bases between them. The CDR3 extends over 16 amino acids. The CDR3 region is CASSLDGVSFSYEQYF. The CDR3, as DNA: TGCGCCAGCAGCTTGGACGGGGTCTCTTTCTCCTACGAGCAGTACTTC.

This clone was picked up one time. The chain is built from TRBV6-5 and TRBJ2-7; 7 bases are shared with TRBD1. The CDR3 extends over 14 amino acids. Germline lookup yields CDR1 MNHEY and CDR2 SVGAGI. Trimming took 2 bases from V and 3 from J; bases not matched to a gene: 4. The chain's CDR3 is CASSYGTDHYEQYF. CDR3 DNA: TGTGCCAGCAGTTACGGGACAGATCACTACGAGCAGTACTTC.

The chain couples TRBV6-5 to TRBJ2-1; perhaps TRBD2 as D (6 bases). Germline CDR1 MNHEY, CDR2 SVGAGI. CDR3 length: 13 amino acids. V shed 6 bases and J shed 7 bases, with 13 bases lying between them. CDR3 nucleotide sequence: TGTGCCAGCAGCGGGACTCCAATAAATGAGCAGTTCTTC. Translation gives CASSGTPINEQFF.

V and J are TRBV14 and TRBJ1-1; no clear D gene. Trimming cost V 0 bases and J 7 bases, with 15 bases left between them. From germline, CDR1 is SGHDN and CDR2 FVKESK. CDR3 length: 15 residues. The CDR3 coding sequence is TGTGCCAGCAGCCAAGACTCATTTTGGAGTGATGAAGCTTTCTTT. Its protein product is CASSQDSFWSDEAFF.

This rearrangement joins TRBV28 to TRBJ2-7; 9 bases are shared with TRBD1. CDR3 length: 15 residues. J lost 1 base, V lost 6 bases, and 7 bases had no gene match. Germline V lookup: CDR1 MDHEN, CDR2 SYDVKM. CDR3 sequence: CASSADRGPSYEQYF. CDR3 DNA: TGTGCCAGCAGCGCGGACAGGGGCCCATCCTACGAGCAGTACTTC.

The CDR3 spells CASSLTGGTEAFF. CDR3 coding DNA: TGTGCCAGCAGCTTGACAGGTGGGACTGAAGCTTTCTTT. The V gene is TRBV11-3, the J gene TRBJ1-1, with D tentatively TRBD1 (6 bases). The CDR3 is 13 residues long. V was trimmed by 3 bases and J by 5 bases, leaving 10 bases between them. Germline V CDR1 and CDR2: SGHNT, YENEEA.

The chain joins TRBV2 to TRBJ1-1; D remains unclear. Germline CDR1 and CDR2: SNHLY and FYNNEI. This CDR3 region has 15 residues. Trimming left V 6 bases short and J 1 base short, with 15 bases between. The CDR3 bases are TGTGCCAGCAGCACCAGCGAACGGAAGAACACTGAAGCTTTCTTT. Its translation is CASSTSERKNTEAFF.

This clone has only one observation. This chain joins TRBV27 and TRBJ2-7; tentative D call: TRBD2 (6 bases). Between the trimmed V and J ends, which lost 7 bases and 2 bases, there was a span of 18 bases. Germline CDR1 is MNHEY and CDR2 is SMNVEV (reference sequence). The CDR3 has 15 amino acids. The CDR3 DNA follows: TGTGCCAGCATCTCGGCCAGCGGGCCCACCTACGAGCAGTACTTC. Its translation is CASISASGPTYEQYF.

V and J are TRBV28 and TRBJ1-5; the D is unclear. The CDR3 has 14 amino acids. Per the germline V gene, CDR1 is MDHEN and CDR2 is SYDVKM. With 4 bases removed from V and 5 bases from J, the gap between germline ends came to 12 bases. The CDR3 nucleotides read TGTGCCAGCAGTTCGCCCTTCGGGTATCAGCCCCAGCATTTT. It yields the protein CASSSPFGYQPQHF. The entire variable domain, with the rest obtained from reference TRBV28 and TRBJ1-5, is as follows: DVKVTQSSRYLVKRTGEKVFLECVQDMDHENMFWYRQDPGLGLRLIYFSYDVKMKEKGDIPEGYSVSREKKERFSLILESASTNQTSMYLCASSSPFGYQPQHFGDGTRLSIL.

The chain carries TRBV5-6 and TRBJ2-7; 7 bases line up with TRBD2. Per germline, CDR1 SGHDT and CDR2 YYEEEE. The CDR3 extends over 14 amino acids. The V gene end was trimmed by 3 bases and the J gene end by 4 bases; junction bases not matched to a gene: 7. CDR3 sequence: CASSSGTSDYEQYF. The CDR3 bases are TGTGCCAGCAGCTCAGGAACTAGCGATTACGAGCAGTACTTC.